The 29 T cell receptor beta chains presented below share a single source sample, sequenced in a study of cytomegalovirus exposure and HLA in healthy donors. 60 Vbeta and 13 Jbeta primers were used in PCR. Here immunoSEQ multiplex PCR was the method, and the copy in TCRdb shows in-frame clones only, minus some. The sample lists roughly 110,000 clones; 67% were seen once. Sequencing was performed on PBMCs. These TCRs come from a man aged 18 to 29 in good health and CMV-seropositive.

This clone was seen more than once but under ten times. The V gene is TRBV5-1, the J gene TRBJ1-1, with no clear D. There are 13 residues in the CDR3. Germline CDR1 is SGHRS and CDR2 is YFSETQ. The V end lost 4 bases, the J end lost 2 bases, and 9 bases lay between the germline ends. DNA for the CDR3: TGCGCCAGCAGCCGGGAGGGCAACACTGAAGCTTTCTTT. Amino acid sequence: CASSREGNTEAFF.

The CDR3 sequence: CASMVSTPGLGGTGELFF. The CDR3 region has the DNA TGTGCCAGCATGGTATCAACTCCGGGACTAGGCGGCACCGGGGAGCTGTTTTTT. The J gene is TRBJ2-2, the V gene TRBV28, with 8 bases identical to TRBD2. Losses at the gene ends were 7 bases for V and 4 bases for J; bases not matched to a gene: 17. The CDR3 contains 18 residues. Germline assignment: CDR1 MDHEN and CDR2 SYDVKM.

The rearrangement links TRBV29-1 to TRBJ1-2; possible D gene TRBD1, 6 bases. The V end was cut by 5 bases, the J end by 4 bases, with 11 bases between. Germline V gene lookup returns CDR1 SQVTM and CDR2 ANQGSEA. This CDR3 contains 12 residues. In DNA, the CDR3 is TGCAGCGTTCCGGGACAAAGCTATGGCTACACCTTC. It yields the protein CSVPGQSYGYTF.

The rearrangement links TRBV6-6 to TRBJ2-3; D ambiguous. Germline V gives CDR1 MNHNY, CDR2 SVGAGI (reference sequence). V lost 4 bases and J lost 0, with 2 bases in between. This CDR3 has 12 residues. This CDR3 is CASSSSTDTQYF. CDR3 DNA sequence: TGTGCCAGCAGTTCAAGCACAGATACGCAGTATTTT.

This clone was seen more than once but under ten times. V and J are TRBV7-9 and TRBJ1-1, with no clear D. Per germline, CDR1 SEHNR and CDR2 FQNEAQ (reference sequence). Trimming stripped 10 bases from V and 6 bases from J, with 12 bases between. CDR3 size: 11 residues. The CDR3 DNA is TGTGCCACGAGGTGGGGAGCTGAAGCTTTCTTT. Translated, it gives CATRWGAEAFF. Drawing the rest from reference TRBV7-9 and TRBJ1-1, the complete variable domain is DTGVSQNPRHKITKRGQNVTFRCDPISEHNRLYWYRQTLGQGPEFLTYFQNEAQLEKSRLLSDRFSAERPKGSFSTLEIQRTEQGDSAMYLCATRWGAEAFFGQGTRLTVV.

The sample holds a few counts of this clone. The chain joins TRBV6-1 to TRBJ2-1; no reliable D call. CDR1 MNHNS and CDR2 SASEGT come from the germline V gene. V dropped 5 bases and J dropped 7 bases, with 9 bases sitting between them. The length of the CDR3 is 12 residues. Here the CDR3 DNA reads TGTGCCAGCAGTTGGTACGGGAATGAGCAGTTCTTC. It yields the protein CASSWYGNEQFF.

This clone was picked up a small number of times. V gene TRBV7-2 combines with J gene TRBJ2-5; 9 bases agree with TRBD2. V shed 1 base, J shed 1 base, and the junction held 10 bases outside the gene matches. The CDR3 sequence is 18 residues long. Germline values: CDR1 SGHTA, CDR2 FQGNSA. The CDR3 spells CASSLGPSGGPSQETQYF. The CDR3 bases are TGTGCCAGCAGCTTAGGTCCCAGCGGGGGGCCTTCCCAAGAGACCCAGTACTTC.

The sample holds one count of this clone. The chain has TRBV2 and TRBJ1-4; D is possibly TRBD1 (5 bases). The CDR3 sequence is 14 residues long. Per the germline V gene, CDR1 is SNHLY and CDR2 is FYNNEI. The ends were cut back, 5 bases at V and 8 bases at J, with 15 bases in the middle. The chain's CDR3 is CASSNDRLEEKLFF. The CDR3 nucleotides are TGTGCCAGCAGTAATGACAGACTAGAGGAAAAACTGTTTTTT.

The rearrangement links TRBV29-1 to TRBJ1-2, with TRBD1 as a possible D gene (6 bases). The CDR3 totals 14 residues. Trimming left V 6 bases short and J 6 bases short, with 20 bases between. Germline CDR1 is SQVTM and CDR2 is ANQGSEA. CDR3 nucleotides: TGCAGCGTAACATACAGGGTCTACGTGGATGGCTACACCTTC. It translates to CSVTYRVYVDGYTF.

Written as DNA, the CDR3 is TGCGCCAGCAGTCCTGGGACTAGCGGGAGGACAGATACGCAGTATTTT. Encoded protein: CASSPGTSGRTDTQYF. The J gene is TRBJ2-3, the V gene TRBV10-2; 15 positions agree with TRBD2. V lost 5 bases and J lost 3; bases outside the gene matches: 3. The CDR3 runs to 16 residues. CDR1 WSHSY and CDR2 SAAADI come from the germline V gene.

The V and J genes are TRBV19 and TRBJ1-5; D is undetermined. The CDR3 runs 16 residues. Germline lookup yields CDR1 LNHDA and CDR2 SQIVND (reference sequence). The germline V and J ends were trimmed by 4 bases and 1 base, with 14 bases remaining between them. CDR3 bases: TGTGCCAGTAGTACAGGTACAGCCCTGAGCAATCAGCCCCAGCATTTT. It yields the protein CASSTGTALSNQPQHF.

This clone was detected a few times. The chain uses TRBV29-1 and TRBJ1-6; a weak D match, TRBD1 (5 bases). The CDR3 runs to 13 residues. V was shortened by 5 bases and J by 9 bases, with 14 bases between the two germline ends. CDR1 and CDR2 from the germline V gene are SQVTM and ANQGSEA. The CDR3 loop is CSVSGGGSSPLHF. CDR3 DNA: TGCAGCGTTTCCGGGGGGGGGAGTTCACCCCTCCACTTT.

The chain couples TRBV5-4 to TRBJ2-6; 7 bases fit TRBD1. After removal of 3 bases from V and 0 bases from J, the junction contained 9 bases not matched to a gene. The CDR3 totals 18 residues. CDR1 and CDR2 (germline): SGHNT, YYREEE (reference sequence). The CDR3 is CASSSLDRSYSGANVLTF. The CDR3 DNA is TGTGCCAGCAGCTCCTTGGACAGGAGTTACTCTGGGGCCAACGTCCTGACTTTC.

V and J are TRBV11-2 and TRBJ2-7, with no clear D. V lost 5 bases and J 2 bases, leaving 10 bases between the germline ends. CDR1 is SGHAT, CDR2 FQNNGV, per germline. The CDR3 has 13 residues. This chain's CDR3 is CASSPVTAYEQYF. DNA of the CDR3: TGTGCCAGCAGCCCCGTAACAGCCTACGAGCAGTACTTC.

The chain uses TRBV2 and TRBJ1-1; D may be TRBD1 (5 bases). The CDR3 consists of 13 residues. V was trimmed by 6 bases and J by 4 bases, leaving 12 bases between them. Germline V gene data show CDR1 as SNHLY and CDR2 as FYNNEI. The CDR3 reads CASSLTGSTEAFF. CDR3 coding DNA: TGTGCCAGCAGCCTAACAGGATCCACTGAAGCTTTCTTT.

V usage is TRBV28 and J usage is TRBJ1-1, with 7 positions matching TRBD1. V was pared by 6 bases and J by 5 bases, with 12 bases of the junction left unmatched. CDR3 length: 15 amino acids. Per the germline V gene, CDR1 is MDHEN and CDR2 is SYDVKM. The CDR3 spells CASRDYRQGQTEAFF. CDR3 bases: TGTGCCAGCAGAGACTACCGACAGGGACAGACTGAAGCTTTCTTT. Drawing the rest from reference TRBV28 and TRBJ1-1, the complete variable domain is DVKVTQSSRYLVKRTGEKVFLECVQDMDHENMFWYRQDPGLGLRLIYFSYDVKMKEKGDIPEGYSVSREKKERFSLILESASTNQTSMYLCASRDYRQGQTEAFFGQGTRLTVV.

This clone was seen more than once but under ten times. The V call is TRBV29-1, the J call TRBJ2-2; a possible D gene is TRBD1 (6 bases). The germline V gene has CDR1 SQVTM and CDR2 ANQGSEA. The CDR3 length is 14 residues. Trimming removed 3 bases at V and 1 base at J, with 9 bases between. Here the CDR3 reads CSVEGAVNTGELFF. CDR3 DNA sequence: TGCAGCGTTGAGGGGGCCGTGAACACCGGGGAGCTGTTTTTT.

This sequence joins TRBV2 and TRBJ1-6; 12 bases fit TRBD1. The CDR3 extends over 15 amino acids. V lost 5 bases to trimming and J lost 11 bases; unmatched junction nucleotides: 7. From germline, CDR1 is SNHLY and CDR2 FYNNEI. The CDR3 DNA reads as TGTGCCAGCAGTTACGGGACAGGGGGCTTGACACCCCTCCACTTT. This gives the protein CASSYGTGGLTPLHF.

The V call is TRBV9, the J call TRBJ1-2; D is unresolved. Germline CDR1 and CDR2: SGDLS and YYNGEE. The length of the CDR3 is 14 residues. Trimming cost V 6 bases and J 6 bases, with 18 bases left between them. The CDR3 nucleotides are TGTGCCAGCATGGCCGGAGGGTTCGGCGATGGCTACACCTTC. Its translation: CASMAGGFGDGYTF.

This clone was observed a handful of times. CDR3 loop: CASSLDRGDYGYTF. In DNA, the CDR3 is TGTGCCAGCAGCTTAGACCGCGGGGACTATGGCTACACCTTC. The rearrangement uses TRBV11-2 and TRBJ1-2; no firm D call. Trimming cost V 0 bases and J 3 bases, with 8 bases left between them. Germline V gives CDR1 SGHAT, CDR2 FQNNGV. CDR3 length: 14 residues.

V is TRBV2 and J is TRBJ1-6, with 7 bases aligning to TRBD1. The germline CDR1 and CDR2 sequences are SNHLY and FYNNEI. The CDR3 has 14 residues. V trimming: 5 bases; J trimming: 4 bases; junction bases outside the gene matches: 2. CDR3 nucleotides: TGTGCCAGCAGTAAGGGACAGTATAATTCACCCCTCCACTTT. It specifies CASSKGQYNSPLHF.

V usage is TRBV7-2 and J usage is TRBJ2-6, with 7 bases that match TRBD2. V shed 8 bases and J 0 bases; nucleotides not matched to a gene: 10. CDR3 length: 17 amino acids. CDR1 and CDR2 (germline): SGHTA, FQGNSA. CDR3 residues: CASSNLGGSSGANVLTF. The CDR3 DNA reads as TGTGCCAGCTCGAATCTCGGCGGGAGCTCTGGGGCCAACGTCCTGACTTTC.

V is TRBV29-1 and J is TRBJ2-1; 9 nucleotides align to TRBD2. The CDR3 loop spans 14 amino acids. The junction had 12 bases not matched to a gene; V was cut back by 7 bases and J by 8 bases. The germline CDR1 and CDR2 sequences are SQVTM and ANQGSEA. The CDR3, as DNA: TGCAGCGCCCTTTGGCGGGGGGGCTCATATGAGCAGTTCTTC. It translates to CSALWRGGSYEQFF.

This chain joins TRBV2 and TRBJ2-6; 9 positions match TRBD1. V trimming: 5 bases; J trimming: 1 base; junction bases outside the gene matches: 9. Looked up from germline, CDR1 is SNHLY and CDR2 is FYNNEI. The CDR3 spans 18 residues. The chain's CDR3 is CASSTQTGGISGANVLTF. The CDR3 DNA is TGTGCCAGCAGTACCCAGACAGGGGGGATTTCTGGGGCCAACGTCCTGACTTTC.

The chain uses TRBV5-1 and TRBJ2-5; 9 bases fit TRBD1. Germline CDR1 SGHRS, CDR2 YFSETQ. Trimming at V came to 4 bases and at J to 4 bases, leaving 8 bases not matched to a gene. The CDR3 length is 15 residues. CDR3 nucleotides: TGCGCCAGCAGCAGAAGTCCGGGACAGGGAGAGACCCAGTACTTC. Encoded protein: CASSRSPGQGETQYF.

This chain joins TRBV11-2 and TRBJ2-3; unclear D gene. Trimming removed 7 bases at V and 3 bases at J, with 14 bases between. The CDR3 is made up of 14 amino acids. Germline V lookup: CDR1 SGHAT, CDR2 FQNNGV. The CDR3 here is CASKSPERTDTQYF. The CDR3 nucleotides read TGTGCCAGCAAATCTCCCGAGAGGACAGATACGCAGTATTTT. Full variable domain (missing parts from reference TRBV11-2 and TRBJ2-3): EAGVAQSPRYKIIEKRQSVAFWCNPISGHATLYWYQQILGQGPKLLIQFQNNGVVDDSQLPKDRFSAERLKGVDSTLKIQPAKLEDSAVYLCASKSPERTDTQYFGPGTRLTVL.

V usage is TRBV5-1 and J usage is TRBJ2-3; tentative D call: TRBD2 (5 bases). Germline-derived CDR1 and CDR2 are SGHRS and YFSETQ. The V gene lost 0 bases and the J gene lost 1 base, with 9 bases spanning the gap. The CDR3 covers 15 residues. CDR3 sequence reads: CASSLVGGGTDTQYF. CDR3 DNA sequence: TGCGCCAGCAGCTTGGTTGGAGGTGGCACAGATACGCAGTATTTT. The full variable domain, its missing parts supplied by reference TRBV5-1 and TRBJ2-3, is KAGVTQTPRYLIKTRGQQVTLSCSPISGHRSVSWYQQTPGQGLQFLFEYFSETQRNKGNFPGRFSGRQFSNSRSEMNVSTLELGDSALYLCASSLVGGGTDTQYFGPGTRLTVL.

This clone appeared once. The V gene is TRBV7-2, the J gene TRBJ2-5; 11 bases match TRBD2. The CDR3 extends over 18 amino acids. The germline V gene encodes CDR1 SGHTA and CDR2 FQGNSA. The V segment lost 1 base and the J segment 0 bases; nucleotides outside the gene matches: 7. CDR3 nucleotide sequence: TGTGCCAGCAGCTTAGGAGCCCTAGCGGGGGGTCACCAAGAGACCCAGTACTTC. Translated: CASSLGALAGGHQETQYF. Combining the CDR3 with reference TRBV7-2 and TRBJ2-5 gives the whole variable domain GAGVSQSPSNKVTEKGKDVELRCDPISGHTALYWYRQSLGQGLEFLIYFQGNSAPDKSGLPSDRFSAERTGGSVSTLTIQRTQQEDSAVYLCASSLGALAGGHQETQYFGPGTRLLVL.

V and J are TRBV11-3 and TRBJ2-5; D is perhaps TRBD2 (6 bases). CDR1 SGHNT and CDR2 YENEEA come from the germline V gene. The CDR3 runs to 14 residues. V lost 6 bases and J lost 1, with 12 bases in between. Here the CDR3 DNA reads TGTGCCAGCAGGGGTATGGGGGGCCAAGAGACCCAGTACTTC. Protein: CASRGMGGQETQYF.